The TCR beta chain under discussion was sequenced for a study of cytomegalovirus exposure and HLA in healthy donors. Study-wide results and caveats: The study found most TCR sequences rare, yet found some public TCRs in many donors. Sequences of the TCR beta chain were said to predict the HLA-A and HLA-B alleles of most subjects accurately.

There are 16 residues in the CDR3. Between the trimmed V and J ends, which lost 0 bases and 7 bases, there was a span of 18 bases. CDR1 is MNHEY and CDR2 is SMNVEV in the germline V gene (reference sequence). As concerns this clone: Its antigen is not known.

The PCR was carried out with 60 Vbeta primers and 13 Jbeta primers. Sequenced by immunoSEQ multiplex PCR; TCRdb stores in-frame clones only, minus some. The sample holds some 200,000 clones, 55% to 75% seen once. The TCR comes from a middle-aged man in good health and CMV-seropositive. V and J are TRBV27 and TRBJ1-1, with a weak D call TRBD1 (6 bases). The material sequenced was PBMCs. CDR3 bases: TGTGCCAGCAGTTTATCGGGGGGGGCTGTACAACTTGAAGCTTTCTTT. Its protein is CASSLSGGAVQLEAFF.